This T cell receptor beta chain was recorded in a study of response to subunit inactivated influenza vaccine. TCRdb re-called the RT-PCR reads through MiXCR, storing one row per CDR3 protein. The sample consists of 860,000 or so distinct CDR3 sequences, around 20% of them appearing once. The CDR3 sequence is 14 residues long. Looked up from germline, CDR1 is LGHDT and CDR2 is YNNKEL (reference sequence). Trimming left V 0 bases short and J 6 bases short, with 12 bases between. The clonotype comes from a man aged 50 to 59 who received an inactivated influenza vaccine. Sequencing was performed on PBMCs from blood, taken roughly 5 days after vaccination. The chain has TRBV3-1 and TRBJ2-7; D call uncertain. CDR3 sequence: CASSQELGRSEQYF. CDR3 DNA sequence: TGTGCCAGCAGCCAAGAACTGGGAAGAAGCGAGCAGTACTTC.